This T cell receptor beta chain was profiled in a study of T cells after yellow fever vaccination. Study-wide results and limits: Clones that expanded after primary vaccination mostly reappeared after the booster (approximately 96% CD4, about 89% CD8).

This clonotype was seen at least ten times. Its specificity is not known. The CDR3 runs to 15 residues. Looked up from germline, CDR1 is SGHNT and CDR2 is YYREEE (reference sequence). After removal of 5 bases from V and 7 bases from J, the junction contained 11 bases not matched to a gene. TCRdb re-derived calls from the 5' RACE reads in MiXCR, one entry per CDR3 protein. The sample shows 230,000 or so distinct CDR3 sequences, around 3.5% of them seen only once. Sample: PBMCs, taken 15 days after the yellow fever booster vaccination. The chain combines TRBV5-4 with TRBJ2-2; 7 bases fit TRBD1. The clonotype comes from a man younger than 35 who received the YFV17D yellow fever vaccine. The CDR3 loop is CASRKQGRRIGELFF. For the CDR3, the DNA is TGTGCCAGCAGAAAACAGGGGCGTCGGATCGGGGAGCTGTTTTTT.